The clone carrying this T cell receptor beta chain showed up just a few times. Sequenced by immunoSEQ multiplex PCR; TCRdb stores in-frame clones only, minus some. The data hold some 80,000 clones, with 65% to 90% observed a single time. The data belong to a study of blood T cell repertoires in COVID-19. Study background: From T cells, B-cell-depleted T cells, or PBMCs came the material, which was cDNA or gDNA.

The V gene's germline CDR1 is MRHNA and CDR2 SNTAGT. The CDR3 covers 15 residues. Trimming cost V 5 bases and J 6 bases, with 16 bases left between them. This chain links TRBV6-4 with TRBJ2-2; the D gene is possibly TRBD2 (6 bases). This TCR came from a man aged 80 or over with acute or convalescent COVID-19. Sequencing used peripheral blood. This CDR3 is CASSFSGEGSGELFF. The CDR3 coding sequence is TGTGCCAGCAGTTTTAGCGGAGAGGGGTCCGGGGAGCTGTTTTTT.